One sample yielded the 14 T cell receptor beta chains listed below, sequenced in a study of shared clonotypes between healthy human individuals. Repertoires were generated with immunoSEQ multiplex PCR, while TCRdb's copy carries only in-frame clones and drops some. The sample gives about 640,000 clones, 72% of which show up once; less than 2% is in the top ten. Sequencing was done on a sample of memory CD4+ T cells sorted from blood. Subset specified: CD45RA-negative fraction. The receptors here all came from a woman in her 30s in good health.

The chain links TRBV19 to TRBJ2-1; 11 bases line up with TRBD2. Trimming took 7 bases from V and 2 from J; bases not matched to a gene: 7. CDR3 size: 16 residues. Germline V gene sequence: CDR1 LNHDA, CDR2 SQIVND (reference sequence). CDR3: CASIILSGRAYNEQFF. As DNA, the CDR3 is TGTGCCAGTATTATTCTTAGCGGGAGGGCCTACAATGAGCAGTTCTTC.

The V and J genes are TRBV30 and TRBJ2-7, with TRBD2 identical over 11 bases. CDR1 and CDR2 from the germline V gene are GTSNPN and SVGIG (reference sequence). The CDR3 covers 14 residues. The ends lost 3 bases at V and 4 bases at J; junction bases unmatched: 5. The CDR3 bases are TGTGCCTGGAGCGGGGGACTAGCGGTATACGAGCAGTACTTC. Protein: CAWSGGLAVYEQYF.

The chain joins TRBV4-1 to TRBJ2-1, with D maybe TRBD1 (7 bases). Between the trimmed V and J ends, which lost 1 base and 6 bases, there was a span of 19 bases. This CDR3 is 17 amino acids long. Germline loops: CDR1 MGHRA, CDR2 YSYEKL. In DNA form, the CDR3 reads TGCGCCAGCAGCCAAGGGAGGGGGCGAGGTGCTCTCAATGAGCAGTTCTTC. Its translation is CASSQGRGRGALNEQFF.

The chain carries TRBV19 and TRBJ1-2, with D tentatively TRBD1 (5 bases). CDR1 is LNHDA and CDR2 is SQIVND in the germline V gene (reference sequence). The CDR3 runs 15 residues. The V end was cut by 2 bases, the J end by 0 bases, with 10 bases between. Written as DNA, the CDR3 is TGTGCCAGTAGTATAATAGGACATACTAACTATGGCTACACCTTC. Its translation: CASSIIGHTNYGYTF. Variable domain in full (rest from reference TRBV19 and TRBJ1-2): DGGITQSPKYLFRKEGQNVTLSCEQNLNHDAMYWYRQDPGQGLRLIYYSQIVNDFQKGDIAEGYSVSREKKESFPLTVTSAQKNPTAFYLCASSIIGHTNYGYTFGSGTRLTVV.

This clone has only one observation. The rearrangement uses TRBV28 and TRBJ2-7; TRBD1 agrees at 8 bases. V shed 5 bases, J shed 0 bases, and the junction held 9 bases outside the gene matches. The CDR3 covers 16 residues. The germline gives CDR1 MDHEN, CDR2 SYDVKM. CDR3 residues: CASSTRRGQGSYEQYF. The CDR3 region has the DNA TGTGCCAGCAGTACGCGGCGAGGACAGGGCTCCTACGAGCAGTACTTC.

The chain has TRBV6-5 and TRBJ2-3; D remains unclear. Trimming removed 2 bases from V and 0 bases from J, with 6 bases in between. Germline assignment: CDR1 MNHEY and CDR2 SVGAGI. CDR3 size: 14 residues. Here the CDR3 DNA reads TGTGCCAGCAGTTACGGATTTAGCACAGATACGCAGTATTTT. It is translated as CASSYGFSTDTQYF.

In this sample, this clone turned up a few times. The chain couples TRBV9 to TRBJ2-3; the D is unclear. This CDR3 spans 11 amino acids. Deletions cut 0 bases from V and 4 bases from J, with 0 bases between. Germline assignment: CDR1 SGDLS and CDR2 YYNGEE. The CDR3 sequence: CASSVADTQYF. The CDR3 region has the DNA TGTGCCAGCAGCGTAGCAGATACGCAGTATTTT.

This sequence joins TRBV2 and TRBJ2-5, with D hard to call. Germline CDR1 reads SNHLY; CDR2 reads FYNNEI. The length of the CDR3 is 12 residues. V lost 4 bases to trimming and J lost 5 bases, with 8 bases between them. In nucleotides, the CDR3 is TGTGCCAGCAGTGGGTTGGAGGAGACCCAGTACTTC. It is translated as CASSGLEETQYF.

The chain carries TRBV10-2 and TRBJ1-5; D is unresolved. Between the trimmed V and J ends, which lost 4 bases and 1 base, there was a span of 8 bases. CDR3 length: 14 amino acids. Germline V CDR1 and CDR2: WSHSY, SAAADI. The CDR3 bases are TGCGCCAGCAGTGCGCGAGACAGCAATCAGCCCCAGCATTTT. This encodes CASSARDSNQPQHF.

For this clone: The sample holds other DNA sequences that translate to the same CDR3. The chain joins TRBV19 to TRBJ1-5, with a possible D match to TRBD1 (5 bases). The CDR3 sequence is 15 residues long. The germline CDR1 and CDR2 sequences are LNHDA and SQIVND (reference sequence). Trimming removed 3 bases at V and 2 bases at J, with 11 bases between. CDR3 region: CASSMVGGGNQPQHF. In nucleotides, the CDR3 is TGTGCCAGTAGTATGGTGGGGGGGGGCAATCAGCCCCAGCATTTT.

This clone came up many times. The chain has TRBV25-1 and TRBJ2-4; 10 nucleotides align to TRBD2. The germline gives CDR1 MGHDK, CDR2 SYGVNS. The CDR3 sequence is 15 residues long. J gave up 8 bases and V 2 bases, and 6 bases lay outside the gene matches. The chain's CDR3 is CASSEASGRPDIQYF. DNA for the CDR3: TGTGCCAGCAGTGAAGCTAGCGGGAGACCGGACATTCAGTACTTC.

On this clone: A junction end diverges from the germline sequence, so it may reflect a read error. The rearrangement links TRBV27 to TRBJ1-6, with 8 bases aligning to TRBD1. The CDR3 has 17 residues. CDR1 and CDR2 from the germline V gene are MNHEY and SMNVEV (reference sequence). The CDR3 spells CASSPLYPGGYDSPLHF. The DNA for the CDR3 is TGTGCCAGCAGCCCTTTATATCCAGGGGGCTATGATTCACCCCTCCACTTT.

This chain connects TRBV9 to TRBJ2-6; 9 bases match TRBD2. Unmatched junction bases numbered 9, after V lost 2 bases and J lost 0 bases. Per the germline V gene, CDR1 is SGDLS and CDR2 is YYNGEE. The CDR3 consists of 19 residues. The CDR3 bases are TGTGCCAGCAGCGTTGGGGTAGCGGGAGCCTACTCTGGGGCCAACGTCCTGACTTTC. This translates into CASSVGVAGAYSGANVLTF.

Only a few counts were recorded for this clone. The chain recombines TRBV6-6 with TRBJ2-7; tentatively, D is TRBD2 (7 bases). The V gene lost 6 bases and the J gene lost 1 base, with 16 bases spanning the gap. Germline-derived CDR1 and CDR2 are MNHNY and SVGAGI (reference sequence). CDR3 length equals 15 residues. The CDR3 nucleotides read TGTGCCAGCAGCCATGAAGGGGGGGGATCCTACGAGCAGTACTTC. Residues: CASSHEGGGSYEQYF.